The present T cell receptor beta chain was sequenced within a study of response to subunit inactivated influenza vaccine (dated by TCRdb to the late 2010s). For the wider study: To follow how T cells responded to a trivalent subunit inactivated influenza vaccine, the researchers relied on deep quantitative profiling of the T cell receptor repertoire. Summary of the overall study and its limitations: It was suggested by the authors that each seasonal influenza vaccination may recruit only a limited number of new T cells.

In the case of this clonotype: Its antigen is still unknown. Per-base quality was not reported, and no clone a single base away is much larger than it.

The CDR3 covers 15 residues, taking in both the cysteine and the phenylalanine. Solely the CDR3 DNA is kept, with 45 bases framed from the first base. CDR1 and CDR2 (SGHKS, YYEKEE) derive from the germline V gene (reference sequence). Relative to germline, V is missing 4 bases and J is missing 0 bases, with 3 bases of the junction outside any gene match. Library generation was performed with RT-PCR. The sample was run on an Illumina HiSeq 2500. TCRdb reprocessing: public reads trimmed at Q25 with fastp, clones called with MiXCR, in-frame beta chains kept. Each CDR3 protein gets just one entry, which takes the most common genes and DNA from the rows behind it. The sample data list around 190,000 distinct CDR3 sequences, and approximately 14% of these were observed just once. The top ten clones comprise about a quarter of the sample.

This TCR was recovered from a middle-aged man who received an inactivated influenza vaccine. Donor details come from another sample of the same person, matched by shared clones. Sequenced material: CD8+ T cells sorted from PBMCs, taken less than 6 days after vaccination. The chain employs TRBV5-5 and TRBJ1-5; 8 bases in the middle match TRBD1. The DNA sequence is as follows: TGTGCCAGCAGCAAGACAGGGGCTAGCAATCAGCCCCAGCATTTT. It codes for CASSKTGASNQPQHF.